The 9 T cell receptor beta chains reported below all come from one sample, sequenced in a study of Tregs in tolerant kidney transplant recipients (dated by TCRdb to the late 2010s). To prepare the library, the immunoSEQ multiplex PCR assay was applied. In TCRdb, the immuneACCESS table is reduced to in-frame sequences with V and J assigned. These tables do not hold every clone; where another copy was compared, an unresolved V gene accounts for under half, and the others remain unexplained. For this sample there are tens of thousands of clones; more than 85% appear just once. Together, the top ten hold more than 1.5% of the sample. The transplants used related donors along with nonmyeloablative bone marrow transplantation, and in the human trials mixed chimerism was transient. This sample comprised CD4+ T cells from blood (PBMCs), obtained 12 months after the transplant. The source is a human patient who received a combined kidney and bone marrow transplant. Some T cells seen after a transplant may have their origin in the graft donor.

The chain uses TRBV7-7 and TRBJ2-7, with 7 bases lining up with TRBD1. The V gene's germline CDR1 is SSHAT and CDR2 FNYEAQ (reference sequence). V shed 6 bases, J shed 5 bases, and the junction held 7 bases outside the gene matches. The CDR3 extends over 13 amino acids. In nucleotides, the CDR3 is TGTGCCAGCAGTAGAGACAGGGAAAACGAGCAGTACTTC. This translates into CASSRDRENEQYF.

J is TRBJ1-5 and V is TRBV4-2; D is possibly TRBD1 (6 bases). The length of the CDR3 is 15 residues. Germline lookup yields CDR1 LGHNA and CDR2 YNFKEQ. V was cut by 4 bases and J by 4 bases, with 14 bases left in between. CDR3 amino acids: CASSPPDSPNQPQHF. DNA for the CDR3: TGTGCCAGCAGCCCCCCGGACAGTCCTAATCAGCCCCAGCATTTT.

This chain uses TRBV2 with TRBJ2-1, with TRBD2 as a possible D gene (6 bases). Germline V gene lookup returns CDR1 SNHLY and CDR2 FYNNEI. The CDR3 runs to 14 residues. V lost 7 bases and J lost 3, with 13 bases in between. This CDR3 is CASTTRRGYNEQFF. DNA for the CDR3: TGTGCCAGCACCACTAGGAGGGGCTACAATGAGCAGTTCTTC.

The CDR3 sequence: CASSRRVGGVVPNTGELFF. CDR3 in DNA: TGCGCCAGCAGCCGACGAGTAGGGGGCGTTGTCCCGAACACCGGGGAGCTGTTTTTT. This chain connects TRBV4-3 to TRBJ2-2; 7 bases are a match to TRBD1. V gave up 4 bases and J gave up 0 bases; unmatched junction bases: 14. The germline gives CDR1 LGHNA, CDR2 YSLEER. CDR3 length: 19 residues.

This clone turned up a few times. This rearrangement joins TRBV7-3 to TRBJ2-1; 12 bases line up with TRBD2. V trimming: 10 bases; J trimming: 9 bases; junction bases outside the gene matches: 10. The CDR3 is 14 amino acids. Germline V gene data show CDR1 as SGHTA and CDR2 as FQGTGA. The CDR3 loop is CATGASGGVGEQFF. The CDR3 DNA follows: TGTGCCACCGGGGCTAGCGGGGGGGTGGGTGAGCAGTTCTTC. The full variable domain, with the rest looked up from reference TRBV7-3 and TRBJ2-1, is GAGVSQTPSNKVTEKGKYVELRCDPISGHTALYWYRQSLGQGPEFLIYFQGTGAADDSGLPNDRFFAVRPEGSVSTLKIQRTERGDSAVYLCATGASGGVGEQFFGPGTRLTVL.

The genes are TRBV11-3 and TRBJ2-1; the D is unclear. The CDR3 sequence is 16 residues long. V dropped 2 bases and J dropped 0 bases, with 11 bases sitting between them. Germline V gene sequence: CDR1 SGHNT, CDR2 YENEEA. CDR3 residues: CASSLTAVNSYNEQFF. CDR3 DNA sequence: TGTGCCAGCAGCTTAACCGCGGTAAACTCCTACAATGAGCAGTTCTTC.

This chain links TRBV7-2 with TRBJ2-7, with a tentative D call TRBD2 (6 bases). The germline CDR1 and CDR2 sequences are SGHTA and FQGNSA. Trimming removed 4 bases from V and 6 bases from J, with 13 bases in between. CDR3 length equals 13 residues. The CDR3 loop reads CASSSGPEGEQYF. Written as DNA, the CDR3 is TGTGCCAGCAGCTCGGGACCGGAGGGCGAGCAGTACTTC.

This rearrangement joins TRBV10-3 to TRBJ2-7; the match to TRBD2 covers 16 bases. This CDR3 has 14 amino acids. V shed 6 bases, J shed 7 bases, and the junction held 3 bases outside the gene matches. Germline CDR1 reads ENHRY; CDR2 reads SYGVKD. CDR3 bases: TGTGCCATCAGGGGGGGACTAGCGGGAGGGGAGCAGTACTTC. This translates into CAIRGGLAGGEQYF.

The rearrangement uses TRBV5-1 and TRBJ1-6, with 8 bases that match TRBD1. This CDR3 contains 15 residues. The V gene's germline CDR1 is SGHRS and CDR2 YFSETQ. The V and J ends lost 4 bases and 11 bases, in that order; junction bases with no gene match: 11. CDR3 coding DNA: TGCGCCAGCAGCCCCGGACAGGGTTTTTTGGCACCCCTCCACTTT. This codes for CASSPGQGFLAPLHF.